Each of the 22 T cell receptor beta chains below was sequenced from the same sample in a study of OX40 agonist ivuxolimab in advanced cancers. Method: immunoSEQ multiplex PCR; TCRdb's copy keeps in-frame clones and lacks some. The sample lists tens of thousands of clones, about 92% occurring once. Sequenced material: CD4+ or CD8+ T cells sorted from blood, taken in a trial of the OX40 agonist ivuxolimab. The receptors here all came from an adult with an advanced solid tumor such as melanoma, head and neck, liver or kidney cancer.

This chain connects TRBV27 to TRBJ1-4; D is undetermined. The germline V and J ends were trimmed by 3 bases and 7 bases, with 12 bases remaining between them. Germline V lookup: CDR1 MNHEY, CDR2 SMNVEV (reference sequence). This CDR3 contains 14 residues. The CDR3 bases are TGTGCCAGCAGTTTTGAGGGTCTGAGTGAAAAACTGTTTTTT. It codes for CASSFEGLSEKLFF.

The rearrangement joins TRBV6-6 to TRBJ2-1; D unresolved. The CDR3 has 11 residues. The ends were cut back, 4 bases at V and 6 bases at J, with 4 bases in the middle. Germline loops: CDR1 MNHNY, CDR2 SVGAGI (reference sequence). The CDR3, as DNA: TGTGCCAGCAGTTCGATCAATGAGCAGTTCTTC. As protein: CASSSINEQFF.

The chain joins TRBV4-2 to TRBJ1-1, with 7 bases lining up with TRBD1. Germline CDR1 LGHNA, CDR2 YNFKEQ. V lost 0 bases to trimming and J lost 5 bases; unmatched junction nucleotides: 6. This CDR3 is 15 amino acids long. The CDR3 nucleotides read TGTGCCAGCAGCCAAGAAGAGGGGGCGAAAACTGAAGCTTTCTTT. Translation gives CASSQEEGAKTEAFF.

This clone was detected once. The V and J genes are TRBV19 and TRBJ1-6; perhaps TRBD1 as D (6 bases). This CDR3 comprises 13 residues. CDR1 and CDR2 from the germline V gene are LNHDA and SQIVND (reference sequence). V shed 8 bases and J shed 3 bases, with 8 bases lying between them. In DNA, the CDR3 is TGTGCCAGTGGACAGAGCTATAATTCACCCCTCCACTTT. Its protein is CASGQSYNSPLHF.

This clone was recorded only once. The CDR3 is CASSQSLSGFGEQYF. CDR3 DNA sequence: TGTGCCAGCAGTCAAAGTCTAAGCGGATTCGGCGAGCAGTACTTC. The chain combines TRBV27 with TRBJ2-7, with a tentative D call TRBD2 (5 bases). V lost 5 bases, J lost 6 bases, and 20 bases lay in between. There are 15 residues in the CDR3. Germline CDR1 MNHEY, CDR2 SMNVEV (reference sequence).

This clone was seen once. The chain joins TRBV6-5 to TRBJ1-2; the D is unclear. Germline V gives CDR1 MNHEY, CDR2 SVGAGI. The CDR3 is 15 amino acids. Trimming took 2 bases from V and 4 from J, leaving 14 bases between them. The CDR3 DNA is TGTGCCAGCAGTTACGTCGGGTCGGTGGGCTATGGCTACACCTTC. It specifies CASSYVGSVGYGYTF.

The J gene is TRBJ2-7, the V gene TRBV28; possible D gene TRBD1, 6 bases. Germline CDR1 MDHEN, CDR2 SYDVKM. Trimming cost V 5 bases and J 1 base, with 9 bases left between them. This CDR3 region has 13 residues. As DNA, the CDR3 is TGTGCCAGCAGTGAACAGGGTTCCTACGAGCAGTACTTC. Protein: CASSEQGSYEQYF.

The V call is TRBV7-9, the J call TRBJ1-5; D not certain. The V gene's germline CDR1 is SEHNR and CDR2 FQNEAQ (reference sequence). This CDR3 has 12 amino acids. Trimming shortened V by 5 bases and J by 6 bases, and 8 bases separated the two germline ends. The CDR3 region has the DNA TGTGCCAGCAGCGAAGGTGCTCAGCCCCAGCATTTT. Amino acids: CASSEGAQPQHF.

The chain has TRBV19 and TRBJ1-5, with 11 bases lining up with TRBD1. CDR1 and CDR2 (germline): LNHDA, SQIVND (reference sequence). The J segment lost 1 base and the V segment lost 4 bases, leaving 3 bases of the junction unmatched. The CDR3 spans 16 residues. In DNA form, the CDR3 reads TGTGCCAGTAGTAGTTGGGACAGGGGGAGCAATCAGCCCCAGCATTTT. It translates to CASSSWDRGSNQPQHF.

The rearrangement uses TRBV27 and TRBJ2-2; no clear D gene. CDR1 and CDR2 (germline): MNHEY, SMNVEV (reference sequence). The CDR3 length is 14 residues. Trimming cost V 4 bases and J 2 bases, with 8 bases left between them. The CDR3 DNA reads as TGTGCCAGCAGTTCTGGGGTTAACACCGGGGAGCTGTTTTTT. Its translation: CASSSGVNTGELFF.

The rearrangement uses TRBV6-5 and TRBJ2-7; the match to TRBD2 covers 12 bases. Germline V gene sequence: CDR1 MNHEY, CDR2 SVGAGI. This CDR3 has 15 amino acids. J gave up 6 bases and V 6 bases, and 9 bases lay outside the gene matches. The CDR3 DNA reads TGTGCCAGCAGGGCCGGACTAGCGGGGCTGAGCGAGCAGTACTTC. Amino acid sequence: CASRAGLAGLSEQYF.

The rearrangement uses TRBV29-1 and TRBJ2-7; TRBD2 matches at 12 bases. The CDR3 runs 16 residues. V was pared by 3 bases and J by 3 bases, with 9 bases of the junction left unmatched. CDR1 SQVTM and CDR2 ANQGSEA come from the germline V gene. The CDR3 DNA reads TGCAGCGTTGACGGCGGACTAGCGGGGATTGGCTACGAGCAGTACTTC. This gives the protein CSVDGGLAGIGYEQYF.

The chain employs TRBV4-3 and TRBJ1-2; D remains unclear. The CDR3 totals 15 residues. V was clipped by 0 bases and J by 3 bases, with 11 bases between them. Germline lookup yields CDR1 LGHNA and CDR2 YSLEER. CDR3 DNA sequence: TGCGCCAGCAGCCAAGATCGGTACGGAGACTATGGCTACACCTTC. Its translation is CASSQDRYGDYGYTF.

The chain joins TRBV7-9 to TRBJ1-1; TRBD1 matches at 8 bases. The germline gives CDR1 SEHNR, CDR2 FQNEAQ (reference sequence). The CDR3 extends over 14 amino acids. The J segment lost 5 bases and the V segment lost 3 bases, leaving 5 bases of the junction unmatched. CDR3 DNA: TGTGCCAGCAGCTTCCTACAGGGGGGAACTGAAGCTTTCTTT. It codes for CASSFLQGGTEAFF.

The genes are TRBV4-3 and TRBJ1-2, with TRBD1 as a possible D gene (6 bases). CDR3 length equals 15 residues. In germline, CDR1 is LGHNA, CDR2 YSLEER. Trimming removed 0 bases from V and 4 bases from J, with 12 bases in between. The CDR3 sequence: CASSQDTGMGYGYTF. The CDR3 nucleotides read TGCGCCAGCAGCCAAGATACAGGGATGGGCTATGGCTACACCTTC.

The chain carries TRBV5-1 and TRBJ2-5; the match to TRBD2 covers 8 bases. The tail of the sequence fits TRBJ2-7 better, so the J call may be wrong. In germline, CDR1 is SGHRS, CDR2 YFSETQ. CDR3 size: 14 residues. DNA for the CDR3: TGCGCCAGCAGCTTAGCGGGAGAATACTACGAGCAGTACTTC. Its translation is CASSLAGEYYEQYF.

The chain is built from TRBV5-1 and TRBJ1-6; D is perhaps TRBD1 (6 bases). In germline, CDR1 is SGHRS, CDR2 YFSETQ. The CDR3 loop spans 16 amino acids. Trimming removed 2 bases at V and 8 bases at J, with 17 bases between. In nucleotides, the CDR3 is TGCGCCAGCAGCTTCTTGGGACAAGGCGTTGATTCACCCCTCCACTTT. Encoded protein: CASSFLGQGVDSPLHF.

V usage is TRBV27 and J usage is TRBJ2-7, with 8 bases aligning to TRBD1. The trim removed 4 bases at V and 6 bases at J, leaving 8 bases unmatched. This CDR3 contains 14 residues. Germline CDR1 and CDR2: MNHEY and SMNVEV (reference sequence). Here the CDR3 reads CASSSPDRVFEQYF. In DNA, the CDR3 is TGTGCCAGCAGTTCGCCGGACAGGGTTTTCGAGCAGTACTTC.

The chain has TRBV25-1 and TRBJ1-2, with D possibly matching TRBD1 (6 bases). Germline V gives CDR1 MGHDK, CDR2 SYGVNS. V lost 7 bases, J lost 4 bases, and 19 bases lay in between. The CDR3 consists of 15 residues. The CDR3 reads CASTHRGDTSYGYTF. The CDR3 region has the DNA TGTGCCAGCACGCACCGGGGGGACACCAGCTATGGCTACACCTTC.

The CDR3 region has the DNA TGCGCCAGCAGCCAAGAGCCCAGGGCCGCTGAAGCTTTCTTT. Translated, it gives CASSQEPRAAEAFF. The chain recombines TRBV4-3 with TRBJ1-1, with D possibly being TRBD1 (5 bases). The germline gives CDR1 LGHNA, CDR2 YSLEER. Trimming cost V 0 bases and J 6 bases, with 11 bases left between them. The CDR3 has 14 residues.

The chain combines TRBV27 with TRBJ2-1; possibly TRBD1 for D (6 bases). The CDR3 runs 15 residues. The germline CDR1 and CDR2 sequences are MNHEY and SMNVEV (reference sequence). Trimming removed 1 base at V and 8 bases at J, with 15 bases between. The CDR3 is CASSLYREFGHEQFF. The DNA for the CDR3 is TGTGCCAGCAGTTTATACAGGGAATTTGGACATGAGCAGTTCTTC.

The chain links TRBV12-5 to TRBJ2-2, with 11 bases aligning to TRBD1. CDR1 LGHNT and CDR2 FRNRAP come from the germline V gene. After removal of 2 bases from V and 10 bases from J, the junction contained 9 bases not matched to a gene. The CDR3 is made up of 16 amino acids. The CDR3 loop is CASGLLDRGQLEELFF. CDR3 nucleotides: TGTGCTAGTGGTTTGTTGGACAGGGGGCAATTAGAGGAGCTGTTTTTT. The whole variable domain, remainder taken from reference TRBV12-5 and TRBJ2-2, is DARVTQTPRHKVTEMGQEVTMRCQPILGHNTVFWYRQTMMQGLELLAYFRNRAPLDDSGMPKDRFSAEMPDATLATLKIQPSEPRDSAVYFCASGLLDRGQLEELFFGEGSRLTVL.